This is a list of T cell receptor beta chains from one sample in a study of blood T cell repertoires in COVID-19. Assay: immunoSEQ multiplex PCR; the TCRdb copy retains only in-frame clones and omits some. The sample includes 150,000 to 200,000 clones, around four fifths seen only once; the top ten take 6.5%. The specimen was peripheral blood. Every receptor here comes from a man aged 65 to 79 with active or convalescent COVID-19. CDR3s include the opening cysteine and the closing phenylalanine or tryptophan. The order of the fields is J gene, D gene, V gene, CDR3 DNA, CDR3 protein. D genes are given only for firm matches.

TRBJ1-3,TRBD1,TRBV19,TGTGCCAGTAGTATAAGGACAGGCTACATCTCTGGAAACACCATATATTTT,CASSIRTGYISGNTIYF
TRBJ2-7,-,TRBV6-2/TRBV6-3,TGTGCCAGCAGTACCCCTTCTAGCGACGAGCAGTACTTC,CASSTPSSDEQYF
TRBJ2-7,-,TRBV7-8,TGTGCCAGCAGCCAAACACAGGGATACGAGCAGTACTTC,CASSQTQGYEQYF
TRBJ2-1,TRBD2,TRBV5-1,TGCGCCAGCAGCTCGGTTCCCCTAGCGGGAGAGGGTAATGAGCAGTTCTTC,CASSSVPLAGEGNEQFF
TRBJ1-3,-,TRBV15,TGTGCCACCAGCAGAGAGGCACCTAACAGGGTTGGAAACACCATATATTTT,CATSREAPNRVGNTIYF
TRBJ2-1,TRBD2,TRBV24-1,TGTGCCACCAGTGATAGGGGGACTAGCGGGACTGGCGATGAGCAGTTCTTC,CATSDRGTSGTGDEQFF
TRBJ1-2,-,TRBV3-1/TRBV3-2,TGTGCCAGCAGCCAAGTAGGGGTTTGGGGCTACACCTTC,CASSQVGVWGYTF
TRBJ2-2,TRBD1,TRBV29-1,TGCAGCGCCAAGGGACAGGGGATCGACACCGGGGAGCTGTTTTTT,CSAKGQGIDTGELFF
TRBJ2-1,-,TRBV9,TGTGCCAGCAGCCCCCAACAGGGTTCGAATGAGCAGTTCTTC,CASSPQQGSNEQFF
TRBJ1-4,-,TRBV4-3,TGCGCCAGCAGCCAAGAAGGAGCTGAAAAACTGTTTTTT,CASSQEGAEKLFF
TRBJ1-6,TRBD1,TRBV7-6,TGTGCCAGCAGTACGACAGGGTATAATTCACCCCTCCACTTT,CASSTTGYNSPLHF
TRBJ2-3,TRBD2,TRBV4-2,TGTGCCAGCAGCCAAGATCTAGTTGGGCGGGGGGTCCTGGGCACAGATACGCAGTATTTT,CASSQDLVGRGVLGTDTQYF
TRBJ2-5,-,TRBV29-1,TGCAGCGTTGAAGGCGGGGAAGGGCAAGAGACCCAGTACTTC,CSVEGGEGQETQYF
TRBJ2-6,-,TRBV19,TGTGCCAGTAGTAATGGCGGGGCTTATGGGGCCAACGTCCTGACTTTC,CASSNGGAYGANVLTF
TRBJ2-3,TRBD2,TRBV19,TGTGCCAGTAGTCTGAGCGCCAGCGGGGGTGGAGATACGCAGTATTTT,CASSLSASGGGDTQYF
TRBJ2-2,-,TRBV11-1,TGTGCCAGCAGCTTACAAGCGGACCACACCGGGGAGCTGTTTTTT,CASSLQADHTGELFF
TRBJ1-2,TRBD1,TRBV27,TGTGCCAGCAGTTTCCGTAATCGAGGGGGCGGCTACACCTTC,CASSFRNRGGGYTF
TRBJ2-5,-,TRBV18,TGTGCCAGCTCACCAGGACGGGCAGCCGGAGGGACCCAGTACTTC,CASSPGRAAGGTQYF
TRBJ1-1,-,TRBV7-9,TGTGCCAGCAGCAGCCCACAGGGTGCAGCTTTCTTT,CASSSPQGAAFF
TRBJ1-6,-,TRBV6-5,TGTGCCAGCCACTCGACCGGGAGCTCGAGTTCACCCCTCCACTTT,CASHSTGSSSSPLHF
TRBJ2-7,TRBD1,TRBV6-5,TGTGCCAGCAGTACACAGGGGGCGGGCGAGCAGTACTTC,CASSTQGAGEQYF
TRBJ2-5,-,TRBV4-1,TGCGCCAGCAGCCAAAGTGGGGAGGAAGCGTGGGAGACCCAGTACTTC,CASSQSGEEAWETQYF
TRBJ2-3,TRBD2,TRBV11-3,TGTGCCAGCAGCCATAGCGGGGGCACAGATACGCAGTATTTT,CASSHSGGTDTQYF
TRBJ2-7,TRBD1,TRBV7-9,TGTGCCAGCAGCTCACCGACAGGGGGCGACCACGAGCAGTACTTC,CASSSPTGGDHEQYF
TRBJ1-3,-,TRBV10-3,TGTGCCATCTCTAGTTCTGGAAACACCATATATTTT,CAISSSGNTIYF
TRBJ1-2,TRBD1,TRBV4-2,TGTGCCAGCAGCCCCCGCAATCCGGGACAGGGAAACTCTGGCTACACCTTC,CASSPRNPGQGNSGYTF
TRBJ1-5,-,TRBV18,TGTGCCAGCTCAGACTACACGGACAATCAGCCCCAGCATTTT,CASSDYTDNQPQHF
TRBJ2-3,TRBD1,TRBV2,TGTGCCAGCAGACAGGACAGGGGGCTTGGCACAGATACGCAGTATTTT,CASRQDRGLGTDTQYF
TRBJ1-2,-,TRBV7-6,TGTGCCAGCAGCAGAGGACAAGGGTATTCTTATGGCTACACCTTC,CASSRGQGYSYGYTF
TRBJ2-7,TRBD2,TRBV7-9,TGTGCCAGCAGCTTCGTTAGCGGGAGCTACGAGCAGTACTTC,CASSFVSGSYEQYF